Listed below are T cell receptor beta chains from one sample, sequenced in a study of cytomegalovirus exposure and HLA in healthy donors. TCRdb's copy holds only in-frame clones and misses some; the assay was immunoSEQ multiplex PCR. The table has approximately 300,000 clones, just over 85% seen once. The specimen sequenced was PBMCs. The source of these receptors is a woman between 18 and 29 years old in good health and CMV-seronegative. Each CDR3 is given with its conserved first and last residue. The D gene is left open where the match is weak. Clone size appears in some rows only: once, few, many, or a class for an expanded clone.

>NA|TRBV2|TRBJ2-1|TRBD2
CASSEAAGGYNEQFF
TGTGCCAGCAGTGAAGCGGCGGGAGGATACAATGAGCAGTTCTTC
>NA|TRBV18|TRBJ2-7|TRBD1
CASSGQAYEQYF
TGTGCCAGCTCCGGACAGGCCTACGAGCAGTACTTC
>NA|TRBV7-2|TRBJ1-1|TRBD1
CASSIPDRVFTEAFF
TGTGCCAGCTCGATACCAGACAGGGTCTTCACTGAAGCTTTCTTT
>NA|TRBV27|TRBJ1-2|TRBD1
CASRTGQGVNGYTF
TGTGCCAGCAGGACGGGACAGGGGGTAAACGGCTACACCTTC
>once|TRBV9|TRBJ1-1|NA
CASGKAQGTEAFF
TGTGCCAGCGGCAAAGCGCAGGGCACTGAAGCTTTCTTT
>NA|TRBV6-1|TRBJ2-1|NA
CASSDGGDNEQFF
TGTGCCAGCAGTGATGGCGGCGACAATGAGCAGTTCTTC
>once|TRBV5-1|TRBJ2-3|TRBD2
CASSPQSSGSTDTQYF
TGCGCCAGCAGCCCCCAATCTAGCGGGAGCACAGATACGCAGTATTTT
>few|TRBV19|TRBJ1-4|NA
CASHRWANEKLFF
TGTGCCAGCCACAGGTGGGCTAATGAAAAACTGTTTTTT
>NA|TRBV30|TRBJ1-4|NA
CAWSVRIGEKLFF
TGTGCCTGGAGTGTGAGGATTGGTGAAAAACTGTTTTTT
>NA|TRBV29-1|TRBJ1-3|NA
CSVADSLYTGNTIYF
TGCAGCGTTGCGGACAGCTTATACACTGGAAACACCATATATTTT
>few|TRBV4-2|TRBJ2-7|NA
CASSQDPGLTYEQYF
TGTGCCAGCAGCCAAGATCCAGGGCTCACCTACGAGCAGTACTTC
>NA|TRBV9|TRBJ2-3|NA
CASSGRGTDTQYF
TGTGCCAGCAGCGGGAGGGGCACAGATACGCAGTATTTT
>NA|TRBV9|TRBJ2-3|TRBD2
CASSVETSGGDTQYF
TGTGCCAGCAGCGTAGAAACGAGCGGGGGAGATACGCAGTATTTT
>few|TRBV18|TRBJ2-2|TRBD2
CASSPETSGGGELFF
TGTGCCAGCTCACCGGAGACTAGCGGGGGCGGGGAGCTGTTTTTT
>NA|TRBV29-1|TRBJ2-1|TRBD2
CSVEGNLWTSGRGSDEQFF
TGCAGCGTTGAAGGCAATTTGTGGACTAGCGGGAGGGGGTCGGATGAGCAGTTCTTC
>NA|TRBV7-9|TRBJ1-2|NA
CASSLGSYGYTF
TGTGCCAGCAGCTTAGGCAGCTATGGCTACACCTTC
>NA|TRBV7-2|TRBJ1-5|NA
CASSLVGQSNQPQHF
TGTGCCAGCAGCTTAGTTGGACAAAGCAATCAGCCCCAGCATTTT
>NA|TRBV19|TRBJ1-5|NA
CASTESLVNQPQHF
TGTGCCAGTACCGAGAGTTTGGTCAATCAGCCCCAGCATTTT
>NA|TRBV18|TRBJ2-6|NA
CASSTATPSGANVLTF
TGTGCCTCATCGACAGCGACCCCCTCTGGGGCCAACGTCCTGACTTTC
>NA|TRBV28|TRBJ2-3|NA
CASRPSSDTQYF
TGTGCCAGCAGGCCTAGTTCAGATACGCAGTATTTT
>NA|TRBV5-6|TRBJ2-2|NA
CASSLVSARTGELFF
TGTGCCAGCAGCTTGGTTAGCGCTCGCACCGGGGAGCTGTTTTTT
>NA|TRBV27|TRBJ2-3|NA
CASSFSGVVTTDTQYF
TGTGCCAGCAGTTTCTCCGGGGTTGTTACGACAGATACGCAGTATTTT
>NA|TRBV18|TRBJ2-5|NA
CASSPLPYSRQETQYF
TGTGCCAGCTCACCTCTCCCCTACAGTAGACAAGAGACCCAGTACTTC
>NA|TRBV5-1|TRBJ2-2|NA
CASSLDLWRTGELFF
TGCGCCAGCAGCTTGGATTTATGGAGGACCGGGGAGCTGTTTTTT
>NA|TRBV25-1|TRBJ1-2|TRBD1
CASSDPGTGQDGYTF
TGTGCCAGCAGTGACCCCGGGACAGGGCAGGATGGCTACACCTTC
>once|TRBV5-1|TRBJ2-7|TRBD1
CASSLEWTGNYEQYF
TGCGCCAGCAGCTTGGAGTGGACAGGGAACTACGAGCAGTACTTC
>NA|TRBV5-1|TRBJ2-2|NA
CASSLIGAPTGELFF
TGCGCCAGCAGCTTGATAGGGGCACCCACCGGGGAGCTGTTTTTT
>once|TRBV27|TRBJ2-2|NA
CASSPGTYYTGELFF
TGTGCCAGCAGCCCCGGGACATACTACACCGGGGAGCTGTTTTTT
>NA|TRBV28|TRBJ1-3|NA
CASSLPLRDSGNTIYF
TGTGCCAGCAGTTTGCCCCTCAGGGACTCTGGAAACACCATATATTTT
>NA|TRBV13|TRBJ2-5|NA
CASRGLGRETQYF
TGTGCCAGCAGGGGGCTGGGGCGAGAGACCCAGTACTTC
>NA|TRBV10-3|TRBJ1-2|TRBD1
CAISRTGGDANYGYTF
TGTGCCATCAGTCGGACAGGGGGTGATGCTAACTATGGCTACACCTTC
>NA|TRBV27|TRBJ2-1|NA
CASSRGQPYNEQFF
TGTGCCAGCAGCCGAGGTCAGCCCTACAATGAGCAGTTCTTC
>once|TRBV9|TRBJ2-7|TRBD1
CASSTDPGTGVREQYF
TGTGCCAGCAGCACCGATCCCGGGACAGGGGTCCGCGAGCAGTACTTC
>NA|TRBV19|TRBJ2-6|NA
CASSIGTPPFSGANVLTF
TGTGCCAGTAGTATCGGGACACCCCCGTTCTCTGGGGCCAACGTCCTGACTTTC
>NA|TRBV6-5|TRBJ2-7|NA
CASSYSQGHRSYEQYF
TGTGCCAGCAGTTACTCGCAGGGTCATAGGTCCTACGAGCAGTACTTC
>NA|TRBV6-1|TRBJ2-7|NA
CASSEPVFSYEQYF
TGTGCCAGCAGTGAACCAGTGTTTTCCTACGAGCAGTACTTC
>NA|TRBV25-1|TRBJ1-2|NA
CASSDETRPPEGYTF
TGTGCCAGCAGTGATGAAACGAGGCCCCCGGAGGGCTACACCTTC
>once|TRBV9|TRBJ1-2|NA
CASSVAQIQGTRGYGYTF
TGTGCCAGCAGCGTCGCCCAGATACAGGGTACGAGGGGCTATGGCTACACCTTC
>NA|TRBV30|TRBJ2-1|NA
CAWSVLPGSSSYNEQFF
TGTGCCTGGAGTGTCCTACCCGGGAGCAGCTCCTACAATGAGCAGTTCTTC
>NA|TRBV7-9|TRBJ2-3|NA
CASSTNTADGTDTQYF
TGTGCCAGCAGCACCAACACAGCGGACGGCACAGATACGCAGTATTTT
>NA|TRBV27|TRBJ2-2|TRBD2
CASSTGLADFLNTGELFF
TGTGCCAGCAGTACTGGACTAGCGGATTTCCTGAACACCGGGGAGCTGTTTTTT
>NA|TRBV7-6|TRBJ2-7|TRBD2
CASSLGRLAGDEQYF
TGTGCCAGCAGCTTAGGCAGACTAGCGGGGGACGAGCAGTACTTC
>few|TRBV5-4|TRBJ1-2|NA
CASSLYTF
TGTGCCAGCAGCCTTTACACCTTC
>NA|TRBV2|TRBJ2-5|NA
CASSGGDTSWAQYF
TGTGCCAGCAGTGGTGGGGACACCTCTTGGGCCCAGTACTTC
>NA|TRBV5-1|TRBJ1-5|NA
CASSLGGVDQPQHF
TGCGCCAGCAGCTTGGGGGGGGTCGATCAGCCCCAGCATTTT
>NA|TRBV7-9|TRBJ2-3|NA
CASSFSTGLDTQYF
TGTGCCAGCAGCTTCTCTACAGGGTTAGATACGCAGTATTTT
>NA|TRBV7-8|TRBJ2-1|NA
CASSLVGGSYNEQFF
TGTGCCAGCAGCTTAGTTGGAGGGAGCTACAATGAGCAGTTCTTC
>NA|TRBV5-1|TRBJ2-7|NA
CASSLATTAYEQYF
TGCGCCAGCAGCTTGGCTACCACCGCCTACGAGCAGTACTTC
>NA|TRBV2|TRBJ1-2|NA
CASSEQALSHGYTF
TGTGCCAGCAGTGAGCAGGCACTTTCACATGGCTACACCTTC
>NA|TRBV6-1|TRBJ1-5|NA
CASSAQGGWRDQPQHF
TGTGCCAGCAGTGCCCAAGGTGGATGGCGGGATCAGCCCCAGCATTTT
>NA|TRBV9|TRBJ1-3|NA
CASSGGSGNTIYF
TGTGCCAGCAGCGGAGGCTCTGGAAACACCATATATTTT
>NA|TRBV7-3|TRBJ2-3|TRBD2
CASSIPGGTSGTDTQYF
TGTGCCAGCAGCATCCCGGGGGGGACTAGCGGGACAGATACGCAGTATTTT
>NA|TRBV10-3|TRBJ1-2|TRBD1
CAISGQGAGGYTF
TGTGCCATCAGTGGACAGGGGGCGGGCGGCTACACCTTC
>NA|TRBV27|TRBJ2-6|NA
CASRQGGGANVLTF
TGTGCCAGCAGGCAGGGTGGTGGGGCCAACGTCCTGACTTTC
>NA|TRBV4-1|TRBJ1-1|NA
CASSQVGVGINTEAFF
TGCGCCAGCAGCCAAGTGGGAGTAGGGATTAACACTGAAGCTTTCTTT